This TCR beta chain emerged from a study of blood T cell repertoires in COVID-19. Study background: Samples came from the United States, Italy and Spain, spanning acute and convalescent COVID-19. Nucleic acid was either cDNA or gDNA, and it came from T cells, B-cell-depleted T cells, or PBMCs.

The CDR3 spans 16 residues. The germline CDR1 and CDR2 sequences are GTSNPN and SVGIG (reference sequence). V was clipped by 0 bases and J by 5 bases; unmatched bases: 10. The Seattle patients, enrolled during active infection, were followed longitudinally. Assay: immunoSEQ multiplex PCR; the TCRdb copy retains only in-frame clones and omits some. The table lists roughly 250,000 clones, about 85% of them singletons. The chain links TRBV30 to TRBJ1-2; 9 bases are a match to TRBD1. The sequenced material came from peripheral blood. The receptor's source is a human donor with COVID-19, enrolled during active disease. The donor label of this sample is uncertain. The chain's CDR3 is CAWSVLTGGDVYGYTF. In nucleotides, the CDR3 is TGTGCCTGGAGTGTCCTGACAGGGGGGGACGTTTATGGCTACACCTTC.